A single sample is the source of the 25 T cell receptor beta chains below, sequenced in a study of T cell clones after liver transplantation. Profiled with immunoSEQ multiplex PCR; TCRdb holds only in-frame clones, not every one. The sample carries about 80,000 clones, about 82% recorded once. The sequenced sample was CD4+ T cells from blood, obtained 46 months after liver transplant. Source of these receptors: a human patient who received a liver transplant. Some T cells here may be from the graft donor.

The rearrangement links TRBV6-5 to TRBJ1-2, with a possible D match to TRBD1 (6 bases). Germline assignment: CDR1 MNHEY and CDR2 SVGAGI. The V and J ends lost 5 bases and 2 bases respectively, with 12 bases between them. The length of the CDR3 is 14 residues. Here the CDR3 reads CASSVRDNNYGYTF. The CDR3 nucleotides are TGTGCCAGCAGTGTCCGGGACAACAACTATGGCTACACCTTC.

The chain employs TRBV28 and TRBJ1-2; no clear D gene. V gave up 11 bases and J gave up 5 bases, with 18 bases separating them. Germline assignment: CDR1 MDHEN and CDR2 SYDVKM. The CDR3 extends over 13 amino acids. The CDR3 spells CAAAEGRSYGYTF. CDR3 DNA sequence: TGTGCCGCCGCGGAGGGAAGGAGTTATGGCTACACCTTC.

This rearrangement joins TRBV5-1 to TRBJ1-5; perhaps TRBD1 as D (6 bases). The CDR3 totals 15 residues. Germline lookup yields CDR1 SGHRS and CDR2 YFSETQ. V lost 4 bases, J lost 4 bases, and 15 bases lay in between. The CDR3 loop reads CASSLSQGRNQPQHF. The CDR3 DNA follows: TGCGCCAGCAGCCTTAGCCAGGGGAGGAATCAGCCCCAGCATTTT.

This clone occurred once. The V call is TRBV6-5, the J call TRBJ2-7; D is ambiguous. Per the germline V gene, CDR1 is MNHEY and CDR2 is SVGAGI. This CDR3 comprises 14 residues. V shed 6 bases and J shed 1 base, with 13 bases lying between them. Here the CDR3 reads CASSQFPPSYEQYF. Written as DNA, the CDR3 is TGTGCCAGCAGCCAATTCCCCCCATCCTACGAGCAGTACTTC.

This sequence joins TRBV10-3 and TRBJ1-1, with TRBD1 matching over 10 bases. Germline V gene sequence: CDR1 ENHRY, CDR2 SYGVKD. Unmatched junction bases numbered 16, after V lost 5 bases and J lost 1 base. The CDR3 totals 19 residues. The CDR3 DNA is TGTGCCATCAGTTCCCGGGACAGGGGCCACCTCAAACCGAACACTGAAGCTTTCTTT. This codes for CAISSRDRGHLKPNTEAFF.

This rearrangement joins TRBV4-3 to TRBJ1-1; D remains unclear. The V end lost 4 bases, the J end lost 1 base, and 10 bases lay between the germline ends. The length of the CDR3 is 14 residues. Germline V gives CDR1 LGHNA, CDR2 YSLEER. CDR3: CASSPQVGNTEAFF. The CDR3 coding sequence is TGCGCCAGCAGCCCCCAGGTAGGGAACACTGAAGCTTTCTTT.

The chain couples TRBV10-1 to TRBJ2-1; D remains unclear. The CDR3 sequence is 13 residues long. V was clipped by 4 bases and J by 7 bases, with 11 bases between them. Germline lookup yields CDR1 WNHNN and CDR2 SYGVQD (reference sequence). CDR3 protein: CASSGAPRNEQFF. The CDR3 nucleotides are TGCGCCAGCAGTGGAGCGCCGCGAAATGAGCAGTTCTTC.

The chain uses TRBV6-6 and TRBJ1-1; 7 bases fit TRBD1. The CDR3 length is 15 residues. V lost 1 base and J lost 5; bases outside the gene matches: 7. Per germline, CDR1 MNHNY and CDR2 SVGAGI (reference sequence). The CDR3 bases are TGTGCCAGCAGTTACTACGGTCTCAGGGGGACTGAAGCTTTCTTT. This codes for CASSYYGLRGTEAFF.

This chain uses TRBV28 with TRBJ1-2; TRBD1 might be the D (6 bases). Germline V gives CDR1 MDHEN, CDR2 SYDVKM. CDR3 length: 17 amino acids. The V end lost 4 bases, the J end lost 0 bases, and 18 bases lay between the germline ends. The CDR3 bases are TGTGCCAGCAGTTCCTGGTCAGGGGTATCAACTAACTATGGCTACACCTTC. Its translation: CASSSWSGVSTNYGYTF.

The V call is TRBV5-1, the J call TRBJ1-4, with 11 bases identical to TRBD1. CDR3 length: 15 amino acids. The junction had 11 bases not matched to a gene; V was cut back by 8 bases and J by 8 bases. The germline gives CDR1 SGHRS, CDR2 YFSETQ. CDR3 in amino acids: CASGTGGLGPEKLFF. CDR3 nucleotides: TGCGCCAGTGGGACAGGGGGGCTTGGTCCCGAAAAACTGTTTTTT.

This chain links TRBV19 with TRBJ1-4; TRBD1 matches 9 bases. The ends lost 7 bases at V and 0 bases at J; junction bases unmatched: 9. Per germline, CDR1 LNHDA and CDR2 SQIVND (reference sequence). The CDR3 has 17 amino acids. Here the CDR3 reads CASTMGTGKATNEKLFF. The CDR3, as DNA: TGTGCCAGTACCATGGGGACAGGGAAAGCAACTAATGAAAAACTGTTTTTT.

The chain employs TRBV7-2 and TRBJ2-6; tentative D call: TRBD1 (5 bases). The germline V gene encodes CDR1 SGHTA and CDR2 FQGNSA. The CDR3 is 15 residues long. Trimming stripped 5 bases from V and 3 bases from J, with 11 bases between. CDR3 sequence: CASSQGVVGANVLTF. The CDR3 DNA is TGTGCCAGCAGCCAAGGGGTAGTTGGGGCCAACGTCCTGACTTTC. The variable domain in full, with the rest retrieved from reference TRBV7-2 and TRBJ2-6, is GAGVSQSPSNKVTEKGKDVELRCDPISGHTALYWYRQSLGQGLEFLIYFQGNSAPDKSGLPSDRFSAERTGGSVSTLTIQRTQQEDSAVYLCASSQGVVGANVLTFGAGSRLTVL.

This chain connects TRBV5-1 to TRBJ2-1; 12 positions agree with TRBD2. The CDR3 loop spans 16 amino acids. The trim removed 0 bases at V and 8 bases at J, leaving 6 bases unmatched. CDR1 is SGHRS, CDR2 YFSETQ, per germline. CDR3 sequence (DNA): TGCGCCAGCAGCTTGGGACTAGCGGGAGTTAACGATGAGCAGTTCTTC. It is translated as CASSLGLAGVNDEQFF. The full variable domain, rest sourced from reference TRBV5-1 and TRBJ2-1, is KAGVTQTPRYLIKTRGQQVTLSCSPISGHRSVSWYQQTPGQGLQFLFEYFSETQRNKGNFPGRFSGRQFSNSRSEMNVSTLELGDSALYLCASSLGLAGVNDEQFFGPGTRLTVL.

The chain links TRBV30 to TRBJ1-1, with 7 positions matching TRBD1. V lost 5 bases and J lost 5; bases outside the gene matches: 8. The CDR3 extends over 13 amino acids. Germline-derived CDR1 and CDR2 are GTSNPN and SVGIG (reference sequence). The DNA of the CDR3 is TGTGCCTGGGGCGTCGACAGGGAGACTGAAGCTTTCTTT. This sequence encodes CAWGVDRETEAFF.

V and J are TRBV7-8 and TRBJ1-5, with D hard to call. Trimming took off 2 bases at V and 2 bases at J, with 4 bases between the two ends. The CDR3 runs to 13 residues. From germline, CDR1 is SGHVS and CDR2 FQNEAQ. Here the CDR3 DNA reads TGTGCCAGCAGCTTAACAGGCAATCAGCCCCAGCATTTT. This codes for CASSLTGNQPQHF. Using reference TRBV7-8 and TRBJ1-5 for the parts outside the CDR3, the full variable domain is GAGVSQSPRYKVAKRGQDVALRCDPISGHVSLFWYQQALGQGPEFLTYFQNEAQLDKSGLPSDRFFAERPEGSVSTLKIQRTQQEDSAVYLCASSLTGNQPQHFGDGTRLSIL.

J is TRBJ2-7 and V is TRBV27; 8 bases map to TRBD1. The CDR3 spans 15 residues. V shed 5 bases, J shed 0 bases, and the junction held 6 bases outside the gene matches. The germline gives CDR1 MNHEY, CDR2 SMNVEV (reference sequence). Here the CDR3 DNA reads TGTGCCAGCAGTCCCAGACAGGGGAGCTCCTACGAGCAGTACTTC. It codes for CASSPRQGSSYEQYF.

The chain employs TRBV5-1 and TRBJ1-1; 8 bases fit TRBD1. Per germline, CDR1 SGHRS and CDR2 YFSETQ. V was pared by 2 bases and J by 0 bases, with 9 bases of the junction left unmatched. The CDR3 sequence is 17 residues long. This CDR3 reads CASSFLQGAPLNTEAFF. The CDR3 bases are TGCGCCAGCAGCTTCCTTCAGGGGGCCCCTCTGAACACTGAAGCTTTCTTT.

The rearrangement links TRBV10-3 to TRBJ1-2, with 9 bases aligning to TRBD1. The ends lost 0 bases at V and 3 bases at J; junction bases unmatched: 2. CDR1 is ENHRY and CDR2 is SYGVKD in the germline V gene. The CDR3 spans 15 residues. CDR3 nucleotides: TGTGCCATCAGTGAGTCGGGACAGGGTGACTATGGCTACACCTTC. Its translation is CAISESGQGDYGYTF.

This chain links TRBV6-5 with TRBJ2-6; the D gene could be TRBD1 or TRBD2 (5 bases each). The CDR3 consists of 15 residues. Trimming pared 2 bases from V and 0 bases from J, leaving 5 bases between. Per germline, CDR1 MNHEY and CDR2 SVGAGI. The CDR3 DNA reads as TGTGCCAGCAGTTACGGGGGCTCTGGGGCCAACGTCCTGACTTTC. Translating it yields CASSYGGSGANVLTF.

V usage is TRBV7-9 and J usage is TRBJ2-2; D ambiguous. Deletions cut 6 bases from V and 5 bases from J, with 10 bases between. The CDR3 sequence is 13 residues long. Germline assignment: CDR1 SEHNR and CDR2 FQNEAQ (reference sequence). CDR3 loop: CASSSTGTGELFF. CDR3 bases: TGTGCCAGCAGTTCCACTGGGACCGGGGAGCTGTTTTTT.

The genes are TRBV2 and TRBJ2-3, with no clear D. Germline loops: CDR1 SNHLY, CDR2 FYNNEI. The V gene lost 8 bases and the J gene lost 4 bases, with 16 bases spanning the gap. This CDR3 spans 14 amino acids. The CDR3 region is CASRYPLGPDTQYF. CDR3 DNA sequence: TGTGCCAGCCGATACCCTTTAGGCCCAGATACGCAGTATTTT.

A word on this clone: The same CDR3 also results from other DNA sequences found in this sample. The chain joins TRBV7-3 to TRBJ2-7; 12 bases match TRBD1. J gave up 2 bases and V 5 bases, and 7 bases lay outside the gene matches. The CDR3 is 16 amino acids. Looked up from germline, CDR1 is SGHTA and CDR2 is FQGTGA. Here the CDR3 reads CASSLGGQGAPYEQYF. Here the CDR3 DNA reads TGTGCCAGCAGCCTAGGGGGACAGGGGGCCCCCTACGAGCAGTACTTC.

The chain combines TRBV2 with TRBJ2-5, with 7 bases aligning to TRBD1. After removal of 6 bases from V and 5 bases from J, the junction contained 6 bases not matched to a gene. Germline V gene lookup returns CDR1 SNHLY and CDR2 FYNNEI. This CDR3 comprises 13 residues. The CDR3 DNA follows: TGTGCCAGCAGCGCCGGGACAGCCGAGACCCAGTACTTC. It encodes CASSAGTAETQYF.

The gene calls are TRBV10-2 and TRBJ2-3; a weak D match, TRBD2 (6 bases). Per germline, CDR1 WSHSY and CDR2 SAAADI. The CDR3 spans 14 residues. Trimming pared 6 bases from V and 4 bases from J, leaving 14 bases between. This CDR3 reads CASSSSGGADTQYF. The DNA of the CDR3 is TGCGCCAGCAGCTCAAGTGGAGGGGCAGATACGCAGTATTTT.

The chain employs TRBV7-2 and TRBJ2-3; the match to TRBD1 covers 7 bases. This CDR3 region has 15 residues. The germline V gene encodes CDR1 SGHTA and CDR2 FQGNSA. The trim removed 1 base at V and 3 bases at J, leaving 4 bases unmatched. CDR3 sequence: CASSLETGWTDTQYF. The DNA of the CDR3 is TGTGCCAGCAGCTTAGAGACAGGGTGGACAGATACGCAGTATTTT. The variable domain in full, completed from reference TRBV7-2 and TRBJ2-3, reads GAGVSQSPSNKVTEKGKDVELRCDPISGHTALYWYRQSLGQGLEFLIYFQGNSAPDKSGLPSDRFSAERTGGSVSTLTIQRTQQEDSAVYLCASSLETGWTDTQYFGPGTRLTVL.